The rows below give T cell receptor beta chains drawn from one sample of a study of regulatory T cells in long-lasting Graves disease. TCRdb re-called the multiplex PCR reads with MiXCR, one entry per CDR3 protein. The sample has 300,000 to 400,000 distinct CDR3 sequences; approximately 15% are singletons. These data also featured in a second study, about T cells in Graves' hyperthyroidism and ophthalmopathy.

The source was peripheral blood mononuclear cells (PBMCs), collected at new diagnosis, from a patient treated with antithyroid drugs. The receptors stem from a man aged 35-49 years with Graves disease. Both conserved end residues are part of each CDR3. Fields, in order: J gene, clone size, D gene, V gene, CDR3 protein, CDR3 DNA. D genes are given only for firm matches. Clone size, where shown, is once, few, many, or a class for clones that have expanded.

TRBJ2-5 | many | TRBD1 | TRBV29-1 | CSVRGTGKETQYF | TGCAGCGTTAGGGGGACAGGGAAGGAGACCCAGTACTTC
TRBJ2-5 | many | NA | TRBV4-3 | CASSQAGLQETQYF | TGCGCCAGCAGCCAAGCCGGGCTCCAAGAGACCCAGTACTTC
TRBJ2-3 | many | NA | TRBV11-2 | CASSLGPQTTDTQYF | TGTGCCAGCAGCTTAGGGCCCCAGACCACAGATACGCAGTATTTT
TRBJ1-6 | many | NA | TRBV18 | CASSPGHQGRSPLHF | TGTGCCAGCTCACCAGGTCACCAGGGTAGGTCACCCCTCCACTTT
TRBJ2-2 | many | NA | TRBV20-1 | CSARDEHYRTGYDANTGELFF | TGCAGTGCTAGAGATGAGCACTACAGGACCGGTTACGACGCGAACACCGGGGAGCTGTTTTTT
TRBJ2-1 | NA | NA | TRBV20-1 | CSAGPRGSVKEQFF | TGCAGTGCTGGCCCCAGGGGCAGCGTGAAGGAGCAGTTCTTC
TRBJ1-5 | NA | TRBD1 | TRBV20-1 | CSAKGTDNQPQHF | TGCAGTGCTAAAGGGACAGATAATCAGCCCCAGCATTTT
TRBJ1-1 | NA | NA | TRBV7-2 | CASSRGGDPASPEAFF | TGTGCCAGCAGCCGAGGGGGTGACCCCGCGAGTCCTGAAGCTTTCTTT
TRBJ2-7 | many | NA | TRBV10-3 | CAISETSYEQYF | TGTGCCATCAGTGAGACCTCCTACGAGCAGTACTTC
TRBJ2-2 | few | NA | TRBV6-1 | CASSEYRPYRTGELFF | TGTGCCAGCAGTGAATATCGCCCATACCGGACCGGGGAGCTGTTTTTT
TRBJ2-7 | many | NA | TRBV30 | CAWSVLLGHEQYF | TGTGCCTGGAGTGTATTATTAGGCCACGAGCAGTACTTC
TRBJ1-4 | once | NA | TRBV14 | CASSQDERWNEKLFF | TGTGCCAGCAGCCAAGATGAAAGATGGAATGAAAAACTGTTTTTT
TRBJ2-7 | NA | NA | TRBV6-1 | CASSNGGTYEQYF | TGTGCCAGCAGTAATGGGGGTACCTACGAGCAGTACTTC
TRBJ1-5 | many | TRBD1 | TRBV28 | CASRNPTGVVSNQPQHF | TGTGCCAGCAGAAACCCCACAGGGGTGGTCAGCAATCAGCCCCAGCATTTT